A selection of T cell receptor beta chains follows, all from one sample in a study of T-cell memory formation after mild COVID-19. TCRdb fed the 5' RACE reads into MiXCR, producing one record per CDR3 protein. The data show about 540,000 distinct CDR3 sequences, approximately 20% seen once. The sequencing sample was made of PBMCs or a T cell subset sorted from them (not recorded which). These TCRs come from an adult woman who had mild COVID-19 (a few samples of this study predate the infection). Cell type and time point are not known. CDR3s include the opening cysteine and the closing phenylalanine or tryptophan. A D gene is named only where the DNA matches it firmly. Clone size is given for some rows only: seen once, a few or many times, or a class if the clone is expanded.

clone_size j_call v_call d_call cdr3_nt cdr3_aa
few TRBJ1-1 TRBV6-5 - TGTGCCAGCAGTTACAGGGGCCATACTGAAGCTTTCTTT CASSYRGHTEAFF
- TRBJ1-5 TRBV20-1 - TGCAGTGCTAGATCACTGGGTTTGAATCAGCCCCAGCATTTT CSARSLGLNQPQHF
- TRBJ2-3 TRBV3-1 - TGTGCCAGCAGCCAAGGCGAAGGACCACCTAGCGCAGATACGCAGTATTTT CASSQGEGPPSADTQYF
few TRBJ2-1 TRBV5-6 - TGTGCCAGCAGCTTGGCGCACACGAAGGTAATGAGCAATGAGCAGTTCTTC CASSLAHTKVMSNEQFF
- TRBJ2-7 TRBV28 - TGTGCCAGCAACTCAGCCGGTTACGAGCAGTACTTC CASNSAGYEQYF
- TRBJ2-1 TRBV20-1 TRBD1 TGCAGTGCTAGTAACAGGGGGCTCTATGAGCAGTTCTTC CSASNRGLYEQFF
many TRBJ1-2 TRBV5-1 - TGCGCCAGCTCGGATGTTAACTATGGCTACACCTTC CASSDVNYGYTF
- TRBJ2-3 TRBV7-9 - TGTGCCGGCAGCTTAGAAGGCAGCACAGATACGCAGTATTTT CAGSLEGSTDTQYF
few TRBJ2-7 TRBV5-1 - TGCGCCAGCAGCGTTAATCAGGGGGAGGGGGAGCAGTACTTC CASSVNQGEGEQYF
few TRBJ1-1 TRBV4-2 - TGTGCCAGCAGCCAAGATATCAGGGTTCAGGGAGCCTACACTGAAGCTTTCTTT CASSQDIRVQGAYTEAFF
- TRBJ2-1 TRBV7-9 - TGTGCCAGCAGCTTAGCGCCAACAGGGGAGGATGAGCAGTTCTTC CASSLAPTGEDEQFF
- TRBJ2-3 TRBV19 TRBD1 TGTGCCAGTAGGGACCGGGACAGGGGAACGCAGTATTTT CASRDRDRGTQYF
- TRBJ2-3 TRBV20-1 - TGCAGTGCTAGAGCTGACACAGATACGCAGTATTTT CSARADTDTQYF
- TRBJ2-1 TRBV7-6 - TGTGCCAGCAGCTTAGCGACAGTCTCCTACAATGAGCAGTTCTTC CASSLATVSYNEQFF
few TRBJ1-1 TRBV20-1 - TGCAGTGCTAGACTGCTAATGAACACTGAAGCTTTCTTT CSARLLMNTEAFF
few TRBJ2-4 TRBV12-3/TRBV12-4 - TGTGCCAGCAGTTTCCCAGGGAAAGCCAAAAACATTCAGTACTTC CASSFPGKAKNIQYF
- TRBJ2-1 TRBV3-1 - TGTGCCAGCAGCCTCGCCCCGCCCGGCAAATACAATGAGCAGTTCTTC CASSLAPPGKYNEQFF
many TRBJ2-4 TRBV6-5 - TGTGCCAGCAAAGGACGAGGGTTGGGAATGAGGGACATTCAGTACTTC CASKGRGLGMRDIQYF
- TRBJ2-2 TRBV5-1 TRBD1 TGCGCCAGCAGCTTTTTGACAGGGATCGACACCGGGGAGCTGTTTTTT CASSFLTGIDTGELFF
- TRBJ2-1 TRBV3-1 - TGTGCCAGCAGCCAAGCCTCCTACAATGAGCAGTTCTTC CASSQASYNEQFF
- TRBJ2-5 TRBV4-3 - TGCGCCAGCAGCCAAAGACCAGCGGAGACCCAGTACTTC CASSQRPAETQYF
- TRBJ2-2 TRBV5-1 - TGCGCCAGCAGCTTGGGGGGATTCGACACCGGGGAGCTGTTTTTT CASSLGGFDTGELFF
few TRBJ1-1 TRBV29-1 - TGCAGCGTTACCGGGGGCTACACTGAAGCTTTCTTT CSVTGGYTEAFF
- TRBJ2-2 TRBV4-1 - TGCGCCAGCCGGCGGGGATACGGGGAGCTGTTTTTT CASRRGYGELFF
- TRBJ1-4 TRBV3-1 - TGTGCCAGCAGCCAAGTTACGGAGCGCGGGACAAGGGAACTGTTTTTT CASSQVTERGTRELFF
- TRBJ1-5 TRBV24-1 - TGTGCCACCAGTGATTTGAACTTTCCTGATCAGCCCCAGCATTTT CATSDLNFPDQPQHF
few TRBJ2-7 TRBV5-1 TRBD1 TGCGCCAGCTGCTTAGGGGACAGCTCCTACGAGCAGTACTTC CASCLGDSSYEQYF
few TRBJ2-7 TRBV5-5 - TGTGCCAGCAGCTTGTTCACATCCTACGAGCAGTACTTC CASSLFTSYEQYF
few TRBJ1-1 TRBV29-1 - TGCAGCGTTGAAAAGGGGTGGACTGAAGCTTTCTTT CSVEKGWTEAFF
- TRBJ2-5 TRBV7-8 - TGTGCCAGCAGCTTCCATGGGCGGGAGACCCAGTACTTC CASSFHGRETQYF
- TRBJ2-1 TRBV27 TRBD1 TGTGCCAGCAGTATACTGCAATCCGGGACAGGTATGAATGAGCAGTTCTTC CASSILQSGTGMNEQFF
- TRBJ2-5 TRBV20-1 - TGCAGTGCTAGGGGATCGGAAGAGACCCAGTACTTC CSARGSEETQYF
- TRBJ1-4 TRBV18 TRBD1 TGTGCCAGCTCCGGACAGGGGGAAGAAAAACTGTTTTTT CASSGQGEEKLFF
many TRBJ1-1 TRBV9 TRBD1 TGTGCCAGCAGCGTAGTAATCGGACAGGGGGCGAACACTGAAGCTTTCTTT CASSVVIGQGANTEAFF
few TRBJ2-5 TRBV12-3/TRBV12-4 - TGTGCCAGCAGTTTCCCATCGCAGACCCAGTACTTC CASSFPSQTQYF
- TRBJ2-5 TRBV7-9 - TGTGCCAGCAGCTTAGTACTAGTAAGAGAGACCCAGTACTTC CASSLVLVRETQYF
few TRBJ2-6 TRBV14 - TGTGCCAGCAGCCCCAGGTCGGGGGCCGGGGCCAACGTCCTGACTTTC CASSPRSGAGANVLTF
- TRBJ1-2 TRBV6-1 TRBD1 TGTGCCAGCAGGCCACAGGACAGGGCTAACTATGGCTACACCTTC CASRPQDRANYGYTF
few TRBJ2-1 TRBV24-1 - TGTGCCACCAGTCCAGGGAGCTCCTACAATGAGCAGTTCTTC CATSPGSSYNEQFF
- TRBJ2-6 TRBV7-2 - TGTGCCAGCAGCGACCCAGGGGCCAACGTCCTGACTTTC CASSDPGANVLTF
- TRBJ2-5 TRBV18 - TGTGCCAGCTCACCCCAGAGGAGGTCGCAAGAGACCCAGTACTTC CASSPQRRSQETQYF
few TRBJ2-2 TRBV25-1 - TGTGCCAGCAGTGAATTTGGGGGAACCGGGGAGCTGTTTTTT CASSEFGGTGELFF
- TRBJ1-3 TRBV4-1 TRBD1 TGCGCCAGCAGCCAAACAGGGGTCGGGAACACCATATATTTT CASSQTGVGNTIYF
few TRBJ1-2 TRBV19 - TGTGCCAGTAGTATAGACGCGGGGCAGGGGAACTATGGCTACACCTTC CASSIDAGQGNYGYTF
- TRBJ2-5 TRBV18 - TGTGCCAGCTCACCGGGCCAGAAGAAAGAGACCCAGTACTTC CASSPGQKKETQYF
- TRBJ2-7 TRBV15 TRBD2 TGTGCCACCGCAAGGACTAGAAACTCCTACGAGCAGTACTTC CATARTRNSYEQYF
- TRBJ2-1 TRBV14 TRBD2 TGTGCCAGCAGCCAAGGTCTAGCGGGAGGGAACAATGAGCAGTTCTTC CASSQGLAGGNNEQFF
- TRBJ2-3 TRBV29-1 - TGCAGCGTTGCGGGGACGTACTTTAGCACAGATACGCAGTATTTT CSVAGTYFSTDTQYF